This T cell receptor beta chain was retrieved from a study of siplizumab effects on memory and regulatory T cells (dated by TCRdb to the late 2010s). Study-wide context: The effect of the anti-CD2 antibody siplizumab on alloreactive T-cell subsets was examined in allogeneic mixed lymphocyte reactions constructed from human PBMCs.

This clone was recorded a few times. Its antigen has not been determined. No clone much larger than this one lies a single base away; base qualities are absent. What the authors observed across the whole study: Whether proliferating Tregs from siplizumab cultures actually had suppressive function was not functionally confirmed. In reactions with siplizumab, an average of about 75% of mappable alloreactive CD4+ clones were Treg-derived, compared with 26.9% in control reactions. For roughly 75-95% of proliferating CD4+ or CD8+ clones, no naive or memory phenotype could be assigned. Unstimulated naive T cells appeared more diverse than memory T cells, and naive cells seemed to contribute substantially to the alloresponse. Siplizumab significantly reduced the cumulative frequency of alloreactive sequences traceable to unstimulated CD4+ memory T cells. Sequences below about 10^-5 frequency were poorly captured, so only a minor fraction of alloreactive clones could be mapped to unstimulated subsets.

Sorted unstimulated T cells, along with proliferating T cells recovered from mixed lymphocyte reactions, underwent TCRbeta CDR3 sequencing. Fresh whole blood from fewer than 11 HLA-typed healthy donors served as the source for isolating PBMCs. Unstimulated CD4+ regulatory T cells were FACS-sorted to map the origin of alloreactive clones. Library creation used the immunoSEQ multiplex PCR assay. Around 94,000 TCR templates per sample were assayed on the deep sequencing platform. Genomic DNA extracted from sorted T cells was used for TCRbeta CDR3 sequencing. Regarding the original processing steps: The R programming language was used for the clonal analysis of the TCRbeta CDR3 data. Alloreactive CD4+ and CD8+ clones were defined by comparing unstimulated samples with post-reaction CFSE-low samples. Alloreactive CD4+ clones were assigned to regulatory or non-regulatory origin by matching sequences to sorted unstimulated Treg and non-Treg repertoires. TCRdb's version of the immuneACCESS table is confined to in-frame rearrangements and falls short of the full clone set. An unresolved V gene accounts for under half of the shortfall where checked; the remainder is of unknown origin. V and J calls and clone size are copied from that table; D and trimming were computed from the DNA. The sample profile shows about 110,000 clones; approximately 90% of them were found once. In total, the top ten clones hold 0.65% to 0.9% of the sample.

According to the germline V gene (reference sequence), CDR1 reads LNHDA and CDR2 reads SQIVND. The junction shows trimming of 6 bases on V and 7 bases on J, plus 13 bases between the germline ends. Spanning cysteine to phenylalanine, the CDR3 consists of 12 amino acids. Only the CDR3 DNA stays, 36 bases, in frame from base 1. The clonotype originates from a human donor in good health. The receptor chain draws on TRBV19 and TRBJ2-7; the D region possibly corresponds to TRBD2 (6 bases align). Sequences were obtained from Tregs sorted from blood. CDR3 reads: CASRGGAREQYF. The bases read TGTGCCAGTAGAGGAGGGGCGCGGGAGCAGTACTTC. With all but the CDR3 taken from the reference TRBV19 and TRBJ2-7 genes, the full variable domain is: DGGITQSPKYLFRKEGQNVTLSCEQNLNHDAMYWYRQDPGQGLRLIYYSQIVNDFQKGDIAEGYSVSREKKESFPLTVTSAQKNPTAFYLCASRGGAREQYFGPGTRLTVT.